This T cell receptor beta chain was retrieved from a study of cytomegalovirus exposure and HLA in healthy donors. About the study: Early release data held tens of millions of unique TCRs from HLA-typed donors.

This clone was seen only a few times. Its antigen is unknown. The CDR3 runs to 18 residues. V shed 0 bases and J 7 bases; nucleotides not matched to a gene: 12. Germline V gene data show CDR1 as SGHTA and CDR2 as FQGNSA. Study observations and caveats: The authors later found HLA-associated TCR beta chains more clonally expanded than equally common others.

Researchers ran the PCR with 60 Vbeta and 13 Jbeta primers. TCRdb keeps only in-frame clones here, not all; method: immunoSEQ multiplex PCR. The sample has around 300,000 clones, around two thirds seen once. The specimen sequenced was PBMCs. This clonotype originated in a female donor in good health and CMV-seronegative. The chain couples TRBV7-2 to TRBJ2-1, with 10 bases that match TRBD1. DNA for the CDR3: TGTGCCAGCAGCTTAGCGTTTAGACAGGGGGCGAAAGTTAATGAGCAGTTCTTC. Translation gives CASSLAFRQGAKVNEQFF.